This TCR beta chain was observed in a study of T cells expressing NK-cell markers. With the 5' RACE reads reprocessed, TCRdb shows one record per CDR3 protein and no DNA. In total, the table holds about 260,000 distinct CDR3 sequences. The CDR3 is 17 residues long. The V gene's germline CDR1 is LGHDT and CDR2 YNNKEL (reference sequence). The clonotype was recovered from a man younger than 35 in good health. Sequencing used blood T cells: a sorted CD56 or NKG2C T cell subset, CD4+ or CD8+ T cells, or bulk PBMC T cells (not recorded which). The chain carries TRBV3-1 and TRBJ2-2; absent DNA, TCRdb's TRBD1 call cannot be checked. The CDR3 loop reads CASSQERSGPNTGELFF.